This section outlines one T cell receptor beta chain sequence together with its context. The data were obtained in a study of shared clonotypes between healthy human individuals. Sequencing used immunoSEQ multiplex PCR; TCRdb keeps in-frame clones, though not all of them. The table includes 2,500,000 or so clones, just over 90% detected once. The CDR3 contains 15 residues. From germline, CDR1 is MGHDK and CDR2 SYGVNS. With V trimmed by 4 bases and J by 6 bases, 5 bases remained unmatched. The specimen was naive CD4+ T cells sorted from blood. Subset described: CD45RA+ positively selected. The sequence came from a man between 18 and 29 years old in good health. The genes are TRBV25-1 and TRBJ1-6; TRBD1 matches at 8 bases. The CDR3 loop reads CASSVQTGVNSPLHF. The CDR3 DNA follows: TGTGCCAGCAGTGTTCAGACAGGGGTTAATTCACCCCTCCACTTT.